The entry below gives a single T cell receptor (beta chain) sequence along with its context. Per the study methods: Nucleated cell number was recorded as an estimate derived from reference gene primer amplification. Using immunoSEQ multiplex PCR, the repertoire was profiled, and TCRdb retains in-frame clones only, with some absent. V and J calls plus clone size are reproduced from that table; the DNA served to infer D and trimming. This sample has around 46,000 clones, with about 85% found just once. The sample originates from a study of blood T cell repertoires in COVID-19. Study-wide background: The study drew acute and convalescent COVID-19 samples from the United States, Italy and Spain. T cells, B-cell-depleted T cells, or PBMCs provided the cDNA or gDNA that served as material.

Germline-derived CDR1 and CDR2 are SEHNR and FQNEAQ (reference sequence). Trimming stripped 1 base from V and 4 bases from J, with 11 bases between. This CDR3 has 16 amino acids. The receptor was derived from a human donor in a cohort sampled during active COVID-19. The chain recombines TRBV7-9 with TRBJ1-6; no firm D call. Material: peripheral blood. CDR3 sequence: CASSLEAGFYNSPLHF. DNA of the CDR3: TGTGCCAGCAGCTTAGAGGCGGGGTTTTATAATTCACCCCTCCACTTT.